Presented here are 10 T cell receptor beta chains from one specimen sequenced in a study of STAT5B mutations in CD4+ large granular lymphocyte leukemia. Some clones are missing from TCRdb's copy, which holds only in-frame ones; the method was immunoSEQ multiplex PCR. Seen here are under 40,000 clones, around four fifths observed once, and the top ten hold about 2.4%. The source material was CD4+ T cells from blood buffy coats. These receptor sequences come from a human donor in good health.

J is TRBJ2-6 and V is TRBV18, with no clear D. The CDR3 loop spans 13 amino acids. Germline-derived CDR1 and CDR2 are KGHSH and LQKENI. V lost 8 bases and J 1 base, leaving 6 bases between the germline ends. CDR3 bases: TGTGCCAGCGTCCTATCTGGGGCCAACGTCCTGACTTTC. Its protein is CASVLSGANVLTF.

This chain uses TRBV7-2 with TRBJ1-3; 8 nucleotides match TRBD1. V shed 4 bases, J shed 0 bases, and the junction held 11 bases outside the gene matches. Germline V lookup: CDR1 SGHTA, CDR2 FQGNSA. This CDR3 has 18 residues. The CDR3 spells CASSSGVRTGTSGNTIYF. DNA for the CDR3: TGTGCCAGCAGCTCAGGGGTCCGGACAGGGACCTCTGGAAACACCATATATTTT.

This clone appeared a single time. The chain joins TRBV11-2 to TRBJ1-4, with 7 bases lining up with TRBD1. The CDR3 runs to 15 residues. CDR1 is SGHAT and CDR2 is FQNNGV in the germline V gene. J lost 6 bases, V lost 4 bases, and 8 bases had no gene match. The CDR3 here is CASSSRRTGDEKLFF. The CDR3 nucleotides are TGTGCCAGCAGCTCGAGAAGAACAGGGGATGAAAAACTGTTTTTT.

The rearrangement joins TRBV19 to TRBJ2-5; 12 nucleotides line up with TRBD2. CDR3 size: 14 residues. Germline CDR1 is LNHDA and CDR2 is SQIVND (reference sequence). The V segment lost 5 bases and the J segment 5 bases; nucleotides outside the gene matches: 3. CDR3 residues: CASSLGTSGETQYF. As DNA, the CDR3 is TGTGCCAGTAGTCTCGGGACTAGCGGGGAGACCCAGTACTTC.

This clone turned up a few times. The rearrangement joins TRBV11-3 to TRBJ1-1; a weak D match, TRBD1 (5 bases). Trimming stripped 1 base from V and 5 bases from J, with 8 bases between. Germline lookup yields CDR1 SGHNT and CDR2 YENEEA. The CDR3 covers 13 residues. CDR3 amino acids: CASSLVRETEAFF. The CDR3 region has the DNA TGTGCCAGCAGCTTAGTCAGGGAGACTGAAGCTTTCTTT.

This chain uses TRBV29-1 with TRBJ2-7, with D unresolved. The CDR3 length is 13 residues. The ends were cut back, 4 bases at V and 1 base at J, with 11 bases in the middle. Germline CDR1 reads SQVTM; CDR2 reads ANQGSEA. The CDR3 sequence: CSVGGQTSYEQYF. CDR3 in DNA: TGCAGCGTTGGTGGGCAGACTTCCTACGAGCAGTACTTC.

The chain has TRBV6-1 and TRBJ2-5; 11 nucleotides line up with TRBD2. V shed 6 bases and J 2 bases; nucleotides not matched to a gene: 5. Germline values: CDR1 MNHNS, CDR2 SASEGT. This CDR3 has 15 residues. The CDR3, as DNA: TGTGCCAGCAGAGGGACTAGCGGTCTACAAGAGACCCAGTACTTC. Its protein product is CASRGTSGLQETQYF.

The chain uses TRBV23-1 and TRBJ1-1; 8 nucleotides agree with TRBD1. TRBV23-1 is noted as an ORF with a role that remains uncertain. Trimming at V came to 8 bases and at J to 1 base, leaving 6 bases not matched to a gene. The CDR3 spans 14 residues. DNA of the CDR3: TGCGCCAGCGGAACACAGGGGGGGAACACTGAAGCTTTCTTT. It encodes CASGTQGGNTEAFF.

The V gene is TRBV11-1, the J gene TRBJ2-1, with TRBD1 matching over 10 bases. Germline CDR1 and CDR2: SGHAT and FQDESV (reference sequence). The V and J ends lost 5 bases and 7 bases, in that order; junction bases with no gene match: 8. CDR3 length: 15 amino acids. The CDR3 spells CASSGQDRGVNEQFF. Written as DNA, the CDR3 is TGTGCCAGCAGCGGACAGGACAGGGGGGTGAATGAGCAGTTCTTC.

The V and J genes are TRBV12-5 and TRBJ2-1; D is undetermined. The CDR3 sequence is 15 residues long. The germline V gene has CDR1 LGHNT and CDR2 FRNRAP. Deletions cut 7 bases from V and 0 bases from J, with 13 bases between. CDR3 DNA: TGTGCTAGTGCTCTGACGGAAAGCTCCTACAATGAGCAGTTCTTC. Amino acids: CASALTESSYNEQFF.